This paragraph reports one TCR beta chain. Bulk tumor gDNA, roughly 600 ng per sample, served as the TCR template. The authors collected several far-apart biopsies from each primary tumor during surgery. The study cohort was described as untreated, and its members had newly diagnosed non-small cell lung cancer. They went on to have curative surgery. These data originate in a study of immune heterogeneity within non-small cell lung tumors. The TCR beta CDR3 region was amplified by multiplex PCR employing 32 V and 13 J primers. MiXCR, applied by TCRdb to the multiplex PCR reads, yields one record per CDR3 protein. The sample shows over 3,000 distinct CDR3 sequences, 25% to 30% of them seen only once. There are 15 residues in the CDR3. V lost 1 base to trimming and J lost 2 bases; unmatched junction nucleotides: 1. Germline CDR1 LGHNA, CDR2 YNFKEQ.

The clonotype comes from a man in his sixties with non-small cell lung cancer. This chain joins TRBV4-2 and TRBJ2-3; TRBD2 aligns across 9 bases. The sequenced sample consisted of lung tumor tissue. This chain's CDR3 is CASSQGLAVTDTQYF. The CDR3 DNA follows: TGTGCCAGCAGCCAAGGACTAGCGGTCACAGATACGCAGTATTTT.